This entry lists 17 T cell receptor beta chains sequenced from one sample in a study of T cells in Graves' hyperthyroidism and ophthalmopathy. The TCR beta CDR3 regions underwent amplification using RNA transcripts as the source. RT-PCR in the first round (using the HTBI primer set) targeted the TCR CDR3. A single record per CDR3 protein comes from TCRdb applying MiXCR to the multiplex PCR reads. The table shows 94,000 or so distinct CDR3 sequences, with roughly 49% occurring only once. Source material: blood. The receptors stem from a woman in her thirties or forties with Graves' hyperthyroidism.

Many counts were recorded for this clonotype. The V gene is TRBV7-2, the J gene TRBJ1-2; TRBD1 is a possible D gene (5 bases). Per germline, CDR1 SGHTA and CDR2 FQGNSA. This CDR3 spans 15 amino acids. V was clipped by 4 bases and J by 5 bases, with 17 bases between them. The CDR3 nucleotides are TGTGCCAGCAGCTGGGACCCTAAACCAGGGTATGGCTACACCTTC. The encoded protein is CASSWDPKPGYGYTF.

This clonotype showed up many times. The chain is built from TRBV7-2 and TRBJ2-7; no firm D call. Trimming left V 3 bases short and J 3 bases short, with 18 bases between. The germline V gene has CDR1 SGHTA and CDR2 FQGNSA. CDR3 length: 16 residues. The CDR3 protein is CASSFGVSPTDYEQYF. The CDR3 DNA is TGTGCCAGCAGCTTTGGTGTGTCTCCTACCGACTACGAGCAGTACTTC. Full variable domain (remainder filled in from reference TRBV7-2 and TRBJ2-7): GAGVSQSPSNKVTEKGKDVELRCDPISGHTALYWYRQSLGQGLEFLIYFQGNSAPDKSGLPSDRFSAERTGGSVSTLTIQRTQQEDSAVYLCASSFGVSPTDYEQYFGPGTRLTVT.

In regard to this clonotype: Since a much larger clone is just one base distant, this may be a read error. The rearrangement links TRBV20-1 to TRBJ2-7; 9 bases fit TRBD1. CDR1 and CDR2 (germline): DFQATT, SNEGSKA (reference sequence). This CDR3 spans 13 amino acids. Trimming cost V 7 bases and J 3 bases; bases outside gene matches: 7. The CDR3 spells CSVDRGNFYEQYF. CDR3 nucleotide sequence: TGCAGTGTTGACAGGGGGAATTTCTACGAGCAGTACTTC.

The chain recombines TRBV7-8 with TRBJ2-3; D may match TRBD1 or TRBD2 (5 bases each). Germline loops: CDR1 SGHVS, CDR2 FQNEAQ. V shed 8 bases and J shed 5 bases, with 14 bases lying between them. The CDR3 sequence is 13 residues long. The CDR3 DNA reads TGTGCCAGCGGGGGTAGTAGTCGAGATACGCAGTATTTT. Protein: CASGGSSRDTQYF.

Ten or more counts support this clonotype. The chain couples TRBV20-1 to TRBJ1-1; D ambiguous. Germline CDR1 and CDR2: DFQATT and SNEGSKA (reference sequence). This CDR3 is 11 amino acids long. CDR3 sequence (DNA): TGCAGCACCCCCCTGGACGTCGAAGCTTTCTTT. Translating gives CSTPLDVEAFF.

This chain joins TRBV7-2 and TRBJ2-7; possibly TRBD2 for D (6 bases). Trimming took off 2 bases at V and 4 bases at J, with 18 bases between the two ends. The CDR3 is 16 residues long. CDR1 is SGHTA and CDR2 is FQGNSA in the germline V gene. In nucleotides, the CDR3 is TGTGCCAGCAGCTTAATCGTGGCGGGGAAAGAATACGAGCAGTACTTC. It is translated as CASSLIVAGKEYEQYF.

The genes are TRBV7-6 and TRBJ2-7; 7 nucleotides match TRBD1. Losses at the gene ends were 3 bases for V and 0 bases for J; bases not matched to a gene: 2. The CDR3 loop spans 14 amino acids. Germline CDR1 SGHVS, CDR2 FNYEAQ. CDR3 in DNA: TGTGCCAGCAGCTTTGGACAGGTCTCCTACGAGCAGTACTTC. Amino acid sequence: CASSFGQVSYEQYF.

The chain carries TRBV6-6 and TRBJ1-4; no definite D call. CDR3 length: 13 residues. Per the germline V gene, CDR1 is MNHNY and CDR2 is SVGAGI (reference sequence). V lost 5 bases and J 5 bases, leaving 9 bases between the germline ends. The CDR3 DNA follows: TGTGCCAGCAGTGGACGGAGAAATGAAAAACTGTTTTTT. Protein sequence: CASSGRRNEKLFF.

CDR3 sequence: CASSPLGTTSAGELFF. The CDR3 DNA follows: TGTGCCAGCAGTCCCTTAGGGACAACCTCGGCCGGGGAGCTGTTTTTT. The J gene is TRBJ2-2, the V gene TRBV6-5, with D perhaps matching TRBD1 (6 bases). Germline CDR1 MNHEY, CDR2 SVGAGI. The CDR3 sequence is 16 residues long. Trimming took off 5 bases at V and 6 bases at J, with 19 bases between the two ends.

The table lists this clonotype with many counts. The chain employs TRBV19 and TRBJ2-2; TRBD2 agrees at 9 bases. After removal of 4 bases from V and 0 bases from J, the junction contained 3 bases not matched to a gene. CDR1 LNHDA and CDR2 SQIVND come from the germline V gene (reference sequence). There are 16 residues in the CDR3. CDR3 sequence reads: CASSTRLAANTGELFF. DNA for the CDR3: TGTGCCAGTAGTACCCGACTAGCGGCGAACACCGGGGAGCTGTTTTTT.

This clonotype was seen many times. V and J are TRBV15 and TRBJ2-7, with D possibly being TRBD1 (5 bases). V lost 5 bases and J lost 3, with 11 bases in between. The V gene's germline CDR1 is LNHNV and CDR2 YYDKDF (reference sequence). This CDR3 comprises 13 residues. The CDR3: CATSLETDYEQYF. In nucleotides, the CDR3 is TGTGCCACCAGCCTCGAGACAGACTACGAGCAGTACTTC. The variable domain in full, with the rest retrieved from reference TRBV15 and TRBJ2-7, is DAMVIQNPRYQVTQFGKPVTLSCSQTLNHNVMYWYQQKSSQAPKLLFHYYDKDFNNEADTPDNFQSRRPNTSFCFLDIRSPGLGDTAMYLCATSLETDYEQYFGPGTRLTVT.

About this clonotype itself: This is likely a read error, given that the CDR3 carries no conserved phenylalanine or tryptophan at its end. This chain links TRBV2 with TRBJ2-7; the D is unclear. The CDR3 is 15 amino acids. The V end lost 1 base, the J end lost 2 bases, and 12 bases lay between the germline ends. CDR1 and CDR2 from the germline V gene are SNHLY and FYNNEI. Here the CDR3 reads CASSEERMGTYEQYS. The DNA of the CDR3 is TGTGCCAGCAGTGAAGAAAGGATGGGAACCTACGAGCAGTACTCT.

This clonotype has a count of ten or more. The CDR3 protein is CASILTLEAFF. The CDR3 DNA is TGTGCCAGCATACTCACCCTTGAAGCTTTCTTT. J is TRBJ1-1 and V is TRBV6-6; D is ambiguous. The CDR3 has 11 residues. The V end lost 7 bases, the J end lost 7 bases, and 10 bases lay between the germline ends. Germline loops: CDR1 MNHNY, CDR2 SVGAGI (reference sequence).

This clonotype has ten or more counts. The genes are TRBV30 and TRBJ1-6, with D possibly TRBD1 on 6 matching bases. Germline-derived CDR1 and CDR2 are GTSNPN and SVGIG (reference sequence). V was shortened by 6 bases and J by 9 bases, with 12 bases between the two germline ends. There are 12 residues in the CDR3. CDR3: CACDRIASPLHF. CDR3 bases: TGTGCCTGTGACAGGATCGCTTCACCCCTCCACTTT.

CDR3 DNA: TGTGCCAGCAGCGGGACAGCAACTAATGAAAAACTGTTTTTT. It yields the protein CASSGTATNEKLFF. This sequence joins TRBV6-5 and TRBJ1-4; 7 nucleotides match TRBD1. The V segment lost 6 bases and the J segment 0 bases; nucleotides outside the gene matches: 1. In germline, CDR1 is MNHEY, CDR2 SVGAGI. This CDR3 is built from 14 residues.

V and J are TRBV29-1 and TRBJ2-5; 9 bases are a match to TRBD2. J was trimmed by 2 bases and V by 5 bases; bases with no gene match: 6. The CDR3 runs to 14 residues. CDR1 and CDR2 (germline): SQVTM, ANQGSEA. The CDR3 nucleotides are TGCAGCGTTCGTTGGCTAGCGGGACAAGAGACCCAGTACTTC. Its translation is CSVRWLAGQETQYF.

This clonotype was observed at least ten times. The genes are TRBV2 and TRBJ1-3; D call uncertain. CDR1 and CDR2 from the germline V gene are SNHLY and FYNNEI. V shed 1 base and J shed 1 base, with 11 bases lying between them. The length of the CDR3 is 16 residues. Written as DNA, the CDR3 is TGTGCCAGCAGTGAAGGGGGAGTGCTATCTGGAAACACCATATATTTT. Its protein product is CASSEGGVLSGNTIYF.